This T cell receptor beta chain was observed in a study of beta chain features in type 1 diabetes. Findings and caveats of the study: When Type 1 diabetes patients were examined, their TCRB CDR3s proved moderately but significantly shorter in all four CD4+ subsets. The naive, central memory and Treg TCRB repertoires looked more alike in patients than they did in healthy donors.

CDR3 length equals 13 residues. Germline CDR1 SGHRS, CDR2 YFSETQ. V lost 4 bases and J 4 bases, leaving 9 bases between the germline ends. Each of the sorted populations had a purity greater than 98%. A note on this clone: Its antigen is not known.

The whole isolated RNA underwent reverse transcription, so sequencing captured expressed TCRB transcripts. Sequencing of stem cell-like memory T cell samples yielded some 1.1 million reads on average. Some clones are missing from TCRdb's copy, which holds only in-frame ones; the method was immunoSEQ multiplex PCR. The data show some 16,000 clones, around 77% seen once. V and J are TRBV5-1 and TRBJ1-5; TRBD1 is a possible D gene (5 bases). Input material: stem cell memory CD4+ T cells from blood. This clonotype was obtained from a woman between 18 and 30 years old with type 1 diabetes. The CDR3, as DNA: TGCGCCAGCAGCCCGGGACTTAATCAGCCCCAGCATTTT. Its translation: CASSPGLNQPQHF.